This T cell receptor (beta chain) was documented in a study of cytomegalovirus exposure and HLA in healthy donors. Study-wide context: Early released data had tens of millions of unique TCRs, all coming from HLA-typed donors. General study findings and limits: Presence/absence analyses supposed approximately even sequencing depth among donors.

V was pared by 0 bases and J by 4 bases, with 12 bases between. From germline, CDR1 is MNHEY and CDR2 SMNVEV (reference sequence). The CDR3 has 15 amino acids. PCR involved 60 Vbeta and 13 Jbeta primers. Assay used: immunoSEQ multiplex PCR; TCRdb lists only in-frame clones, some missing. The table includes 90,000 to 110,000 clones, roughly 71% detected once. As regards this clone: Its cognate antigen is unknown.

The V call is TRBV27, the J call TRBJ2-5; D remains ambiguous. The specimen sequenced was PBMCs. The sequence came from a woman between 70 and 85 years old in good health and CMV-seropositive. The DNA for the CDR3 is TGTGCCAGCAGTTTATCCTACGGGTTTGGAGAGACCCAGTACTTC. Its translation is CASSLSYGFGETQYF.